Detailed here is one T cell receptor beta chain. Its antigen is unidentified. The sample originates from a study of CD8 T cells in ankylosing spondylitis. Points from the study as a whole: Clones tied to disease were said to be significantly enriched in matched ankylosing spondylitis synovial fluid.

Between the trimmed V and J ends, which lost 2 bases and 6 bases, there was a span of 10 bases. The CDR3 is made up of 14 amino acids. Germline values: CDR1 SGHTA, CDR2 FQGNSA. Quantitative barcoded 5'-RACE was used to prepare TCR beta libraries. In TCRdb, the 5' RACE reads were re-called with MiXCR into one record per CDR3 protein. The table lists some 200,000 distinct CDR3 sequences, roughly 24% of them singletons. The chain combines TRBV7-2 with TRBJ2-2; tentatively, D is TRBD1 or TRBD2 (5 bases each). The sequencing input was blood, either unsorted or a sorted T cell fraction (not recorded which). The TCR originated in a male donor with ankylosing spondylitis or in good health (not recorded which). CDR3 protein: CASSLYRGAGELFF. The CDR3 region has the DNA TGTGCCAGCAGCTTATATAGAGGGGCCGGGGAGCTGTTTTTT.